This TCR beta chain came from a study of T cell repertoires in cytomegalovirus infection. TCRdb reanalysed the reads using MiXCR and keeps one entry per CDR3 protein. The sample contains a few hundred thousand distinct CDR3 sequences, roughly 29% of which appear only once. This CDR3 spans 18 amino acids. The V segment lost 4 bases and the J segment 3 bases; nucleotides outside the gene matches: 9. Germline V lookup: CDR1 MNHGY, CDR2 SVAAGI. The TCR was taken from a human donor in good health (CMV status not recorded). Some clones in this sample may be carry-over from other donors' samples. The chain recombines TRBV6-9 with TRBJ2-2, with TRBD2 matching 12 bases. Specimen: PBMCs. The CDR3: CASSWTSGNRLDTGELFF. The CDR3 DNA follows: TGTGCCAGCAGTTGGACTAGCGGGAATAGGTTGGACACCGGGGAGCTGTTTTTT.